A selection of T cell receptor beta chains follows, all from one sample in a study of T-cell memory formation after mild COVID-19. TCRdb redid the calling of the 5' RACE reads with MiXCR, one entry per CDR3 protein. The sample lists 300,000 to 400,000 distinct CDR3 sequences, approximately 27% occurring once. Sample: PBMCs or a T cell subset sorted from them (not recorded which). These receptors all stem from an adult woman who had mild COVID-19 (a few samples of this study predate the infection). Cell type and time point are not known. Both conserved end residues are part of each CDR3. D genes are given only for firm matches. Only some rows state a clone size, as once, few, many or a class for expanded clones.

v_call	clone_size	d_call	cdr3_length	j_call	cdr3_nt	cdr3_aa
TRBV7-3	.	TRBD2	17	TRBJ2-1	TGTGCCAGCAGCCCGGGACTAGCGGGAGTTGGTTCTTATGAGCAGTTCTTC	CASSPGLAGVGSYEQFF
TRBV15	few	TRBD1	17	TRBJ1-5	TGTGCCACCAGCAGAGGACAGGGGGGCACCGGGGGCCAGCCCCAGCATTTT	CATSRGQGGTGGQPQHF
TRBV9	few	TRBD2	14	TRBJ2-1	TGTGCCAGCAGCGTAGAGCCTAGCGGGAATGAGCAGTTCTTC	CASSVEPSGNEQFF
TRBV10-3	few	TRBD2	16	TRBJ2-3	TGTGCCATCAGTGAGTCGACTAGCGGGAGCGCAGATACGCAGTATTTT	CAISESTSGSADTQYF
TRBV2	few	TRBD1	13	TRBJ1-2	TGTGCCAGCAGGGGACAGGGGACCTATGGCTACACCTTC	CASRGQGTYGYTF
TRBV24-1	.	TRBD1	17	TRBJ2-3	TGTGCCACCAGTGATTCGAAGGACAGGGAGAGCACAGATACGCAGTATTTT	CATSDSKDRESTDTQYF
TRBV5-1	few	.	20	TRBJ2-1	TGCGCCAGCAGCTCAAACAGGGGAAACAGCGGGCGAAGCTCCTACAATGAGCAGTTCTTC	CASSSNRGNSGRSSYNEQFF
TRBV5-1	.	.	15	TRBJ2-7	TGCGCCAGCAGCGGTTTCTCGGGCAGGGGATACGAGCAGTACTTC	CASSGFSGRGYEQYF
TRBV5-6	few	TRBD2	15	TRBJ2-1	TGTGCCAGCAGCGCTAGCGGGTTCTCCTACAATGAGCAGTTCTTC	CASSASGFSYNEQFF
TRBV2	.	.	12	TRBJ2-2	TGTGCCAGCAGAACGATTGCCGGGGAGCTGTTTTTT	CASRTIAGELFF
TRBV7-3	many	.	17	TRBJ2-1	TGTGCCAGCAGCTTAAAAGGCGGGACGAGCTCCTACAATGAGCAGTTCTTC	CASSLKGGTSSYNEQFF
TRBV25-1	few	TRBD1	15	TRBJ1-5	TGTGCCAGCAGTGCTACAGGGGGAGGAAATCAGCCCCAGCATTTT	CASSATGGGNQPQHF
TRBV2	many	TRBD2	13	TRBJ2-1	TGTGCCAGCAGACGGACTAGCGGCAATGAGCAGTTCTTC	CASRRTSGNEQFF
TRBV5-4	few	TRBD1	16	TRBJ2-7	TGTGCCAGCAGCGCTGGACAGGGGTCTCTCGTCTACGAGCAGTACTTC	CASSAGQGSLVYEQYF
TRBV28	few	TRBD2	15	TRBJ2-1	TGTGCCAGCAGCCAGGGGGGGCTAGCGGGAGAAGAGCAGTTCTTC	CASSQGGLAGEEQFF
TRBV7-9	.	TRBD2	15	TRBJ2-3	TGTGCCAGCATCCAACGCCGGGGGGGCACAGATACGCAGTATTTT	CASIQRRGGTDTQYF
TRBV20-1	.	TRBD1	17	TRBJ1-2	TGCAGTGCTAGAGATCGGTCCGGGACAGGGGCAAACTATGGCTACACCTTC	CSARDRSGTGANYGYTF
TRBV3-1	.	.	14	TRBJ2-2	TGTGCCAGCAGCCAAACGAGCTACACCGGGGAGCTGTTTTTT	CASSQTSYTGELFF
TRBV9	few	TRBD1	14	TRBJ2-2	TGTGCCAGCAGCGTAGGACAGGGCACCGGGGAGCTGTTTTTT	CASSVGQGTGELFF
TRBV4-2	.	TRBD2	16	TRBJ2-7	TGTGCCAGCAGCTCGTCCAGGACTAGCGGAGTTTACGAGCAGTACTTC	CASSSSRTSGVYEQYF
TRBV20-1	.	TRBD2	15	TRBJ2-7	TGCAGTGCTAGGCTAGCGGGAGACGACGCCTACGAGCAGTACTTC	CSARLAGDDAYEQYF
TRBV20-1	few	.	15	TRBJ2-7	TGCAGTGCCTCGCCGGTCCTTCCTAGCTCCTACGAGCAGTACTTC	CSASPVLPSSYEQYF
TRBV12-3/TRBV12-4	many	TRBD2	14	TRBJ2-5	TGTGCCAGCACCTTCCGGGAGGGGGGAGAGACCCAGTACTTC	CASTFREGGETQYF
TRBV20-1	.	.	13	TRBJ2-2	TGCAGTGCTAGAATCCGGGGACCCGGGGAGCTGTTTTTT	CSARIRGPGELFF
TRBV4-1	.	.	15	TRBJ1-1	TGCGCCAGCAGCCAGAATCGCGAACTTCCCCCTGAAGCTTTCTTT	CASSQNRELPPEAFF
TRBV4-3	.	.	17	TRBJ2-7	TGCGCCAGCAGCCAAGAGTATACAAGGGTGGGCTCCTACGAGCAGTACTTC	CASSQEYTRVGSYEQYF
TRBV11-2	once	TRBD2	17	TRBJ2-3	TGTGCCAGCAGCTTCGGGACTAGCGGGAGAGGGGGAGATACGCAGTATTTT	CASSFGTSGRGGDTQYF
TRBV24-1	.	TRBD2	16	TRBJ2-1	TGTGCCACCAGTGACACCACCGGGGCTAGCGGGAATGAGCAGTTCTTC	CATSDTTGASGNEQFF
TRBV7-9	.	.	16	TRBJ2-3	TGTGCCAGCAGCGCTGGGGACACCACTAGCACAGATACGCAGTATTTT	CASSAGDTTSTDTQYF
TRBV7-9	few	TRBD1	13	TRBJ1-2	TGTGCCAGCAGCTCCACAGGGGCTTATGGCTACACCTTC	CASSSTGAYGYTF
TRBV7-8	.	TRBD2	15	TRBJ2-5	TGTGCCAGCAGCTTAGGGCGGGAGCTAAGAGAGGCCCAGTACTTC	CASSLGRELREAQYF
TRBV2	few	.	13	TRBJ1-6	TGTGCCAGACAGGGAGGAGAAGGGTCACCCCTCCACTTT	CARQGGEGSPLHF
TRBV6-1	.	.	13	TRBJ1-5	TGTGCCAGCAGTGTGCTCAGCAATCAGCCCCAGCATTTT	CASSVLSNQPQHF
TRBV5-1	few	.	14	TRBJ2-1	TGCGCCAGCAGCTTGACACAGGCCTACAATGAGCAGTTCTTC	CASSLTQAYNEQFF
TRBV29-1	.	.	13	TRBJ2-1	TGCAGCGTTGGGGGGGACAGTCGGGATGAGCAGTTCTTC	CSVGGDSRDEQFF
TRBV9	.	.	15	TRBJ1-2	TGTGCCAGCAGCCCCGGACATGTTCCTAACTATGGCTACACCTTC	CASSPGHVPNYGYTF
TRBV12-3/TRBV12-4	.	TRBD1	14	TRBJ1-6	TGTGCCAGCATGGTCGGGACAGTGAATTCACCCCTCCACTTT	CASMVGTVNSPLHF
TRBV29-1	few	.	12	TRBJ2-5	TGCAGCGTTGTAATTGGCCAAGAGACCCAGTACTTC	CSVVIGQETQYF
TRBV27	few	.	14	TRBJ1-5	TGTGCCAGCAGTCCGGGTGATAGCAATCAGCCCCAGCATTTT	CASSPGDSNQPQHF
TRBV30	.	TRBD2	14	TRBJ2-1	TGTGCCTTGAAATCTGCGGGGGGGTGGTATGAGCAGTTCTTC	CALKSAGGWYEQFF
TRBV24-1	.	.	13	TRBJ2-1	TGTGCCACCAGTGATTTGGCGGGTACCAGGCAGTTCTTC	CATSDLAGTRQFF
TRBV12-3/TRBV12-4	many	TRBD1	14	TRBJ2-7	TGTGCCAGCAGTTTGAAGACAGGGCCCTACGAGCAGTACTTC	CASSLKTGPYEQYF
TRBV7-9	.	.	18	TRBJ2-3	TGTGCCAGCAGCTTTTCCCGCCCAAACCCCCGAAGCACAGATACGCAGTATTTT	CASSFSRPNPRSTDTQYF
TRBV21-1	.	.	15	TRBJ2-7	TGTGCCAGCAGCATCCCGGGACAGGGCGCCTACGAGCAGTACTTC	CASSIPGQGAYEQYF
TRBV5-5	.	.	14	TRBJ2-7	TGTGCCAGCAGCTCGGACGGGGCCTCCTACGAGCAGTACTTC	CASSSDGASYEQYF
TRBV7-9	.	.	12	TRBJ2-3	TGTGCCAGCAGCTTCGTGTTAAATACGCAGTATTTT	CASSFVLNTQYF
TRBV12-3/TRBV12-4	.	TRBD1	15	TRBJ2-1	TGTGCCAGCAGTTTGGGGGACAGACACTACAATGAGCAGTTCTTC	CASSLGDRHYNEQFF
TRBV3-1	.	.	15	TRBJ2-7	TGTGCCAGCAGCCAAGATGGAAGCTCAGCCTACGAGCAGTACTTC	CASSQDGSSAYEQYF
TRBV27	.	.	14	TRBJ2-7	TGTGCCAGCAGTCCCCGCCGGGGCGATCACGAGCAGTACTTC	CASSPRRGDHEQYF
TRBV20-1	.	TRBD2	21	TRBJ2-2	TGCAGTGCTAGAGATGCGAAGGCCGGTGGACTAGCGGGAGACTACACCGGGGAGCTGTTTTTT	CSARDAKAGGLAGDYTGELFF
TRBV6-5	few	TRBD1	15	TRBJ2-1	TGTGCCAGCAGTTACGAGACGGGACAGCACAATGAGCAGTTCTTC	CASSYETGQHNEQFF